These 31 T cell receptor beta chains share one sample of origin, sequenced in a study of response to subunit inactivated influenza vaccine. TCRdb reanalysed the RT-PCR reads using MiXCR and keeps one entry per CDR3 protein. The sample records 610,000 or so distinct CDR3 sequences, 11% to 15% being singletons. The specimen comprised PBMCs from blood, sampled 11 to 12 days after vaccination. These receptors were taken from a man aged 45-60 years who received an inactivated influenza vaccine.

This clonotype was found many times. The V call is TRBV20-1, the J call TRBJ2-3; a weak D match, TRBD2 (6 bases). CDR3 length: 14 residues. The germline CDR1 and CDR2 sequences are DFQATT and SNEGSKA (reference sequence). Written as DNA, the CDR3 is TGCAGCCCTACCGGGAGAACTAGCACAGATACGCAGTATTTT. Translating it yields CSPTGRTSTDTQYF.

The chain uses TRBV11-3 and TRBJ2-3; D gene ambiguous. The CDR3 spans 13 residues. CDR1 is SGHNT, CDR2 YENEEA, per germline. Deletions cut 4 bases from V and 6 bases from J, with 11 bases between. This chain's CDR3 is CASSSRRSDTQYF. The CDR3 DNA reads TGTGCCAGCAGCTCCCGTAGGTCGGATACGCAGTATTTT.

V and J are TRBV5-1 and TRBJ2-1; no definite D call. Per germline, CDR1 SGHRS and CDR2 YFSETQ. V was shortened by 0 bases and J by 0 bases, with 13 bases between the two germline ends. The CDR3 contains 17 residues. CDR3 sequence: CASSLDLTGYSYNEQFF. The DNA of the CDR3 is TGCGCCAGCAGCTTGGATCTTACGGGTTACTCCTACAATGAGCAGTTCTTC.

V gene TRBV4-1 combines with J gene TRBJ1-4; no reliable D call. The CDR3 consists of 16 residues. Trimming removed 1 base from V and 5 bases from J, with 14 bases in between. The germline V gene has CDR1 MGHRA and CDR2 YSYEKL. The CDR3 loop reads CASSQGPTGRNEKLFF. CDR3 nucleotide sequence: TGCGCCAGCAGCCAAGGACCGACTGGACGAAATGAAAAACTGTTTTTT.

CDR3 coding DNA: TGTGCCAGCAGATCCAGCGGGAGGAACACCGGGGAGCTGTTTTTT. The encoded protein is CASRSSGRNTGELFF. This chain links TRBV6-1 with TRBJ2-2; TRBD2 aligns across 8 bases. Germline trimming cut 6 bases from V and 1 base from J; bases unmatched to any gene: 4. CDR3 length: 15 amino acids. The V gene's germline CDR1 is MNHNS and CDR2 SASEGT.

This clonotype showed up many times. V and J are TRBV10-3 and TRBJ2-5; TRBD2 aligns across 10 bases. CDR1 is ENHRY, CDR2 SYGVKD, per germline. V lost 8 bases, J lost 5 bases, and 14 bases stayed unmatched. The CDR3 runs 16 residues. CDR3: CAIAPASGSLSETQYF. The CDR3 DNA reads TGTGCCATCGCACCGGCTAGCGGGAGTTTGTCCGAGACCCAGTACTTC.

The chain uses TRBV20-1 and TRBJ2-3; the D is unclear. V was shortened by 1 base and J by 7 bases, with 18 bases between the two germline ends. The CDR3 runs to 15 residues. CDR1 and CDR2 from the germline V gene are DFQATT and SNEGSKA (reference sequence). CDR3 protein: CSARASTRAQNTQYF. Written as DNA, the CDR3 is TGCAGTGCTAGAGCCTCAACCCGTGCACAGAATACGCAGTATTTT.

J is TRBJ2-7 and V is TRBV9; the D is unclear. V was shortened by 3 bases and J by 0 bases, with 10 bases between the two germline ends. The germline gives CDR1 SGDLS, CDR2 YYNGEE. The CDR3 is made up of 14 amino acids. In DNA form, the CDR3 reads TGTGCCAGCAGCGCAACAGCAAACTCCTACGAGCAGTACTTC. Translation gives CASSATANSYEQYF. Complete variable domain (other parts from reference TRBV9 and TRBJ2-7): DSGVTQTPKHLITATGQRVTLRCSPRSGDLSVYWYQQSLDQGLQFLIQYYNGEERAKGNILERFSAQQFPDLHSELNLSSLELGDSALYFCASSATANSYEQYFGPGTRLTVT.

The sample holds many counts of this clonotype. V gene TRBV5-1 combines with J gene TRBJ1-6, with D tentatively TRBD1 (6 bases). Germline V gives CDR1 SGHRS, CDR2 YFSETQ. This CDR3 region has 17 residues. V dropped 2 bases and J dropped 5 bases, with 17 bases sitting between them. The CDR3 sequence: CASSLSLTGRDNSPLHF. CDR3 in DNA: TGCGCCAGCAGCTTAAGCCTGACAGGTAGAGATAATTCACCCCTCCACTTT.

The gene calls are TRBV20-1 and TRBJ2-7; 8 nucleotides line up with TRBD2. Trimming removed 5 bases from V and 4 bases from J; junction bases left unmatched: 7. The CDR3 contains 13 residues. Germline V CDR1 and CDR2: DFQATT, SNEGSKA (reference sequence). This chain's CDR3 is CSADLGTRYEQYF. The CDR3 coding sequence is TGCAGTGCTGACCTCGGGACTAGATACGAGCAGTACTTC.

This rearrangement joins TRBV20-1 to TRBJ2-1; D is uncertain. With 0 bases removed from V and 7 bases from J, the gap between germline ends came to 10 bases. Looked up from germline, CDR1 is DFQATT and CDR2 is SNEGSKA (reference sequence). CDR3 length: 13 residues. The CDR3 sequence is CSARDQISNEQFF. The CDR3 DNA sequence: TGCAGTGCTAGAGATCAGATTTCAAATGAGCAGTTCTTC.

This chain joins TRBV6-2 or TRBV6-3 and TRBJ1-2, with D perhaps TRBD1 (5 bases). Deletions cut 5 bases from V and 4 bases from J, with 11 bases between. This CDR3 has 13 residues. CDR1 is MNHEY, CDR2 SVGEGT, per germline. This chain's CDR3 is CASSRPTVYGYTF. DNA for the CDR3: TGTGCCAGCAGTCGCCCGACAGTCTATGGCTACACCTTC.

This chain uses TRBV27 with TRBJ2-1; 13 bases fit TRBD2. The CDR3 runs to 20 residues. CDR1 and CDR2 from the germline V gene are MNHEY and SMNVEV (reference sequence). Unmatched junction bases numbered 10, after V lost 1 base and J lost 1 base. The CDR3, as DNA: TGTGCCAGCAGTTTATTTTCCACCCGGACTAGCGGGAGTTCCTACAATGAGCAGTTCTTC. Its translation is CASSLFSTRTSGSSYNEQFF.

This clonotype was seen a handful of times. The CDR3 DNA reads as TGTGCCAGCAGCACGAGAGGGGCTGGCGAGCAGTACTTC. Protein sequence: CASSTRGAGEQYF. The V gene is TRBV7-2, the J gene TRBJ2-7, with D perhaps assigned TRBD1 or TRBD2 (5 bases each). This CDR3 comprises 13 residues. The V gene lost 5 bases and the J gene lost 6 bases, with 14 bases spanning the gap. Germline CDR1 SGHTA, CDR2 FQGNSA.

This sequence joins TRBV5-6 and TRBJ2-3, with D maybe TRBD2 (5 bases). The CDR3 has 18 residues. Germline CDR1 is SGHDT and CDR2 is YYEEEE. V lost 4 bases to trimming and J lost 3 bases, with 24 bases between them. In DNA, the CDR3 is TGTGCCAGCAGCCCTGAAAAGGATGGTAGAGGGCCGACAGATACGCAGTATTTT. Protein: CASSPEKDGRGPTDTQYF.

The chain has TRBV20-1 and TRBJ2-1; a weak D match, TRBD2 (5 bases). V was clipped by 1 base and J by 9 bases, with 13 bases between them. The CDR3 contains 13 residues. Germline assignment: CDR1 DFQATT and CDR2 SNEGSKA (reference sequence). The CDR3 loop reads CSARGGSEGEQFF. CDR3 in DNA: TGCAGTGCTAGAGGGGGTAGCGAGGGTGAGCAGTTCTTC.

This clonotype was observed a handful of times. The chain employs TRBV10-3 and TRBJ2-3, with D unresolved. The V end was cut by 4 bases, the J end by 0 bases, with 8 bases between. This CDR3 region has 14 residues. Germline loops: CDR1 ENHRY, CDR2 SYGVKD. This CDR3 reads CAISGGSSTDTQYF. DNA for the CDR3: TGTGCCATCAGTGGCGGCTCAAGCACAGATACGCAGTATTTT.

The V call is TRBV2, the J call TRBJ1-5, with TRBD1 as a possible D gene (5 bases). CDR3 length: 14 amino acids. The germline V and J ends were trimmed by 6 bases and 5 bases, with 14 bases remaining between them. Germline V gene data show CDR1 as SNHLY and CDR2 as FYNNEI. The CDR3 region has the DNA TGTGCCAGCAGGCAGCGGCAGACAGATCAGCCCCAGCATTTT. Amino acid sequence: CASRQRQTDQPQHF. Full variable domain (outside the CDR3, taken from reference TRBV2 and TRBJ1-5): EPEVTQTPSHQVTQMGQEVILRCVPISNHLYFYWYRQILGQKVEFLVSFYNNEISEKSEIFDDQFSVERPDGSNFTLKIRSTKLEDSAMYFCASRQRQTDQPQHFGDGTRLSIL.

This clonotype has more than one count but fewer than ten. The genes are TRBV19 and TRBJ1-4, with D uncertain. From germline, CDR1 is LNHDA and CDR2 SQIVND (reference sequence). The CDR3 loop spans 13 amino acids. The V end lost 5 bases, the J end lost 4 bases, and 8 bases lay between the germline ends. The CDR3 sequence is CASSLRLNEKLFF. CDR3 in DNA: TGTGCCAGTAGTCTGAGACTTAATGAAAAACTGTTTTTT.

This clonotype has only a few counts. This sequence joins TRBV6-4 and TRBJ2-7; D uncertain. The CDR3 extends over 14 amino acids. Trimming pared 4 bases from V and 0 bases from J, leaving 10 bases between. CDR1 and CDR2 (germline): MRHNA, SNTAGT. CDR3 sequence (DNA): TGTGCCAGCAGTGTGGTGACTGGCTCCTACGAGCAGTACTTC. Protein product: CASSVVTGSYEQYF.

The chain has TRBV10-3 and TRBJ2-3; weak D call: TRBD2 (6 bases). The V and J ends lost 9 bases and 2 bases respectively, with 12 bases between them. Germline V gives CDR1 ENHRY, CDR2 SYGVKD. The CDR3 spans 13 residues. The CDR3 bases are TGTGCCATAGGGACGCGGGACACAGATACGCAGTATTTT. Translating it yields CAIGTRDTDTQYF.

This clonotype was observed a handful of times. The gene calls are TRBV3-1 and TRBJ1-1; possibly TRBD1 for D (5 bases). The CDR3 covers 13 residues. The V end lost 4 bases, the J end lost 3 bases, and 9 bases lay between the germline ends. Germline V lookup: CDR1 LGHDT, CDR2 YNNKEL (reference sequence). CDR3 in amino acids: CASSPPGHTEAFF. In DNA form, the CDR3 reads TGTGCCAGCAGCCCCCCAGGGCACACTGAAGCTTTCTTT.

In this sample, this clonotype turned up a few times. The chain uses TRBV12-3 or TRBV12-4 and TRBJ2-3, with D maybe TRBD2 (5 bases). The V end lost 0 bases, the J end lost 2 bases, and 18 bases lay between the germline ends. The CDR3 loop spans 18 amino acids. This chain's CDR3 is CASSLALKGRRVTDTQYF. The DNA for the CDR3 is TGTGCCAGCAGTTTAGCGCTGAAAGGGCGGCGGGTCACAGATACGCAGTATTTT.

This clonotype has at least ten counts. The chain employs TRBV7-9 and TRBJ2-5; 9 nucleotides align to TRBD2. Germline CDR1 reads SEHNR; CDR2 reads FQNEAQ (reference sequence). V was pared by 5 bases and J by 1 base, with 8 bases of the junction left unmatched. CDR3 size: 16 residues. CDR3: CASSRGTSLGQETQYF. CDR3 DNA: TGTGCCAGCAGCCGTGGGACTAGCCTAGGCCAAGAGACCCAGTACTTC.

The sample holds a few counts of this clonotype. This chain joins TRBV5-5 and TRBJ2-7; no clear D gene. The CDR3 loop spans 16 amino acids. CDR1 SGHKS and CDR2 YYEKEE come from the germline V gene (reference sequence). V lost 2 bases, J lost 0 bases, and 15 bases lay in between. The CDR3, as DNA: TGTGCCAGCAGCTTAGCGACCGGGCTGACCTCCTACGAGCAGTACTTC. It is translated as CASSLATGLTSYEQYF.

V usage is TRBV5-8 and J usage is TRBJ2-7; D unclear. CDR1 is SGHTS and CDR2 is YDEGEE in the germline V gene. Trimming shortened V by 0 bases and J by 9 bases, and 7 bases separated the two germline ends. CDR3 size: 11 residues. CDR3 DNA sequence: TGTGCCAGCAGCTTGGCGGGTGGGCAGTACTTC. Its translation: CASSLAGGQYF.

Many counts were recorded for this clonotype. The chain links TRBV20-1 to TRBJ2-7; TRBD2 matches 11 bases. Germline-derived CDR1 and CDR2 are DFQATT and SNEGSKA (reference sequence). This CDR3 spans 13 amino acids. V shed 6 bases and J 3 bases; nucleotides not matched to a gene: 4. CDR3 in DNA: TGCAGTGCGGGGACTAGCGGTAACTACGAGCAGTACTTC. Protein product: CSAGTSGNYEQYF.

The CDR3 nucleotides read TGTGCCAGCAGTACAAGCGGGGGGTTAAATGAGCAGTTCTTC. Its protein product is CASSTSGGLNEQFF. The V gene is TRBV6-2 or TRBV6-3, the J gene TRBJ2-1, with 9 bases matching TRBD2. Germline CDR1 is MNHEY and CDR2 is SVGEGT. CDR3 size: 14 residues. Losses at the gene ends were 5 bases for V and 7 bases for J; bases not matched to a gene: 6.

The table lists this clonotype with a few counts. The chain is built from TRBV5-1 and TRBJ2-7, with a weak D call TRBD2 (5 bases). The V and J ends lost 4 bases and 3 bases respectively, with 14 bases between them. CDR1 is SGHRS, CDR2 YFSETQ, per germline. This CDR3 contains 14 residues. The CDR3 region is CASSSGERGYEQYF. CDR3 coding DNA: TGCGCCAGCAGCAGCGGTGAACGAGGCTACGAGCAGTACTTC.

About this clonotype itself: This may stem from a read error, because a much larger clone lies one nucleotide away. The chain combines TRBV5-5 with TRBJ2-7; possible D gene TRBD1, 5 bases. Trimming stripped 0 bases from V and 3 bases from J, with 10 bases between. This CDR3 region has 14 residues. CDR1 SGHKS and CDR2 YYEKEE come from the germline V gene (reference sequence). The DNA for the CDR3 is TGTGCCAGCAGCTTGGCGGCAGGGTGCTACGAGCAGTACTTC. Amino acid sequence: CASSLAAGCYEQYF.

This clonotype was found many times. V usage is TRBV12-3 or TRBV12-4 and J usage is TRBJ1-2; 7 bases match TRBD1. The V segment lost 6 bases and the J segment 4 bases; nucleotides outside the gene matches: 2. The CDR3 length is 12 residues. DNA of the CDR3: TGTGCCAGCAGCCAGGGGGGCTATGGCTACACCTTC. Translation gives CASSQGGYGYTF.